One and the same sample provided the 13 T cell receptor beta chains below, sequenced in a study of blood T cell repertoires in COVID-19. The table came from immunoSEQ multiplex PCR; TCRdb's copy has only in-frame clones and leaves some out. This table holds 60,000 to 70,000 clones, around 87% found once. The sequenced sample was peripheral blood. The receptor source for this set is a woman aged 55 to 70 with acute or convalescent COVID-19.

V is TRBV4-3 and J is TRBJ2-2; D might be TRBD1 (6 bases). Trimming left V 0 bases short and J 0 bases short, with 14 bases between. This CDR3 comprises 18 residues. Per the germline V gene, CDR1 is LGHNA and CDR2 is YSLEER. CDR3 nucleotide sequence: TGCGCCAGCAGCCAAGACGGACCAGGGGCGGCGAACACCGGGGAGCTGTTTTTT. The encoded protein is CASSQDGPGAANTGELFF.

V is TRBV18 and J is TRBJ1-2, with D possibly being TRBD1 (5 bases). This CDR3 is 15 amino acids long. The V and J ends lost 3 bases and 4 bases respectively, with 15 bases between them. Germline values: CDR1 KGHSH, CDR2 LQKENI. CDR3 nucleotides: TGTGCCAGCTCACCTTGGACACAAGGCGGCTATGGCTACACCTTC. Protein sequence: CASSPWTQGGYGYTF.

The CDR3 region has the DNA TGTGCCAGCAGCGTAGCCCAGGCCGGGGAGGCTTTCTTT. Its translation is CASSVAQAGEAFF. This sequence joins TRBV9 and TRBJ1-1, with D uncertain. Per germline, CDR1 SGDLS and CDR2 YYNGEE. The CDR3 has 13 amino acids. With 0 bases removed from V and 11 bases from J, the gap between germline ends came to 14 bases.

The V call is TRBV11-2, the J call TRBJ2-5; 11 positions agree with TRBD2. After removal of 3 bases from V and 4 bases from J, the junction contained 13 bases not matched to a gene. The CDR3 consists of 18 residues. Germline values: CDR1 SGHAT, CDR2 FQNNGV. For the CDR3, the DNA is TGTGCCAGCAGCTTGGACTCTAGCGGGAGGCCGGGTGGAGAGACCCAGTACTTC. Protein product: CASSLDSSGRPGGETQYF.

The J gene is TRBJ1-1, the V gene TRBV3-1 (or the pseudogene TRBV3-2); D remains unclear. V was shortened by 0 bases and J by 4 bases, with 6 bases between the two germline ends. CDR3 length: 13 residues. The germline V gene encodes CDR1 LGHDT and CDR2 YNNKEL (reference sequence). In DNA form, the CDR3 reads TGTGCCAGCAGCCAAGATTGGGCCACTGAAGCTTTCTTT. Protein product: CASSQDWATEAFF.

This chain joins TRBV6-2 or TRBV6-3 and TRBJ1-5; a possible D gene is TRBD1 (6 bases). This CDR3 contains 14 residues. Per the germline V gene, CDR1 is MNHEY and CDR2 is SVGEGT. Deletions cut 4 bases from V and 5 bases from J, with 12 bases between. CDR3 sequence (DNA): TGTGCCAGCAGTTCCCCGAGACAGGATCAGCCCCAGCATTTT. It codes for CASSSPRQDQPQHF.

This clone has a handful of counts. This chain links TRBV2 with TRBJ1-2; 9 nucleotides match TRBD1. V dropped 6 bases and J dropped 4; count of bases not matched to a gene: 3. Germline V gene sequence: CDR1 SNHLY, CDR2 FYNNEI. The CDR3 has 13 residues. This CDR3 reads CASRGDRAYGYTF. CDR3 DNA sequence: TGTGCCAGCAGAGGGGACAGGGCCTATGGCTACACCTTC.

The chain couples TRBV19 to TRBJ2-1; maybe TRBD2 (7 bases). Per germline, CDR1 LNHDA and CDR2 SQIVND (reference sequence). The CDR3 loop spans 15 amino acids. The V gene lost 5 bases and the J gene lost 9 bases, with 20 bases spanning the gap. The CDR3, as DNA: TGTGCCAGTAGTGAGGCGAGGGGGGGCTCAGGTGAGCAGTTCTTC. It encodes CASSEARGGSGEQFF.

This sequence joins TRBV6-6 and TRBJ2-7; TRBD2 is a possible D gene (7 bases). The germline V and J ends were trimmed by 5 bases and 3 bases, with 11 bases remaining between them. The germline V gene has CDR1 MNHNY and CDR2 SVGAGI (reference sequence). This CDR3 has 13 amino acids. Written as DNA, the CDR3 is TGTGCCAGCAGTCCGGGGGGCCGCTACGAGCAGTACGTC. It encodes CASSPGGRYEQYV.

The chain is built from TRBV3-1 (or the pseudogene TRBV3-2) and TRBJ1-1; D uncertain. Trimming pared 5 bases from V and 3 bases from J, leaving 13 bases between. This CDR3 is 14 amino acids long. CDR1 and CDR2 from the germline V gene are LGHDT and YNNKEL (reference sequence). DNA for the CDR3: TGTGCCAGCAGCTCCCAAGGGAGGGACACTGAAGCTTTCTTT. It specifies CASSSQGRDTEAFF.

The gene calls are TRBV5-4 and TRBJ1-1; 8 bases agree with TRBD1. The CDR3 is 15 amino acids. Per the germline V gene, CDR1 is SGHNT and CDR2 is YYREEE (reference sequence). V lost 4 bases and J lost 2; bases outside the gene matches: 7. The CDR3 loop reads CASSPGAGGNTEAFF. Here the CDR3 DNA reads TGTGCCAGCAGCCCCGGGGCAGGGGGCAACACTGAAGCTTTCTTT.

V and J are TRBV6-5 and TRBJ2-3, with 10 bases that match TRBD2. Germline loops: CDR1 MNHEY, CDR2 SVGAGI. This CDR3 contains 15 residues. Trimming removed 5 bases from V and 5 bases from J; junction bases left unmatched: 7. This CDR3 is CASSPSGRGGDTQYF. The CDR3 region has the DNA TGTGCCAGCAGTCCGAGCGGGAGGGGTGGAGATACGCAGTATTTT.

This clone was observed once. The CDR3 nucleotides are TGTGCCAGCAGTTTCCAGGGGGCAAGGAATGGCTACACCTTC. Translating gives CASSFQGARNGYTF. V gene TRBV28 combines with J gene TRBJ1-2, with 8 bases aligning to TRBD1. Germline CDR1 MDHEN, CDR2 SYDVKM. Germline trimming cut 3 bases from V and 6 bases from J; bases unmatched to any gene: 6. This CDR3 contains 14 residues.